This T cell receptor (beta chain) came from a study of PD-1 blockade in classical Hodgkin lymphoma. Overall study findings and caveats: Newly diagnosed patients reportedly had lower baseline TCR diversity than healthy donors. The CD4+ diversity rise by C4D1 was clearest in complete responders. After ASCT, patients who started nivolumab under 1 year later were excluded.

Regarding this clone: The target antigen is unknown.

This table comes from immunoSEQ multiplex PCR, and its TCRdb copy is limited to in-frame clones, with some not included. This table holds 23,000 or so clones, more than 80% found once. Time point denoted: cycle 4 day 1 (C4D1), after 5 to 7 weeks of nivolumab. Brentuximab vedotin exposure varied, and every patient relapsed after autologous stem cell transplantation. With 4 bases clipped from V and 6 bases from J, the junction kept 4 bases outside the gene matches. This CDR3 is built from 14 residues. Germline V gene lookup returns CDR1 SGHRS and CDR2 YFSETQ. The rearrangement links TRBV5-1 to TRBJ2-2; 9 bases are a match to TRBD1. This specimen consisted of peripheral blood mononuclear cells (PBMCs), obtained before the fourth cycle of nivolumab. The receptor's source is a human donor with classical Hodgkin lymphoma. The CDR3 protein is CASSIGQGPGELFF. The DNA for the CDR3 is TGCGCCAGCAGCATAGGACAGGGGCCCGGGGAGCTGTTTTTT.